This T cell receptor beta chain comes out of a study of T cells in Graves' hyperthyroidism and ophthalmopathy. TCR beta CDR3 region amplification was performed from RNA transcripts. First-round RT-PCR of the TCR CDR3 relied on the HTBI primer set. One entry per CDR3 protein results from TCRdb running MiXCR on the multiplex PCR reads. The table has fewer than 750,000 distinct CDR3 sequences, roughly 14% seen once; the top ten hold under 15%. Using around 10 ml of fresh peripheral blood, PBMCs were prepared. This CDR3 region has 18 residues. The germline gives CDR1 SGHAT, CDR2 FQNNGV. V lost 2 bases to trimming and J lost 1 base, with 17 bases between them. This clonotype was detected many times.

The chain carries TRBV11-2 and TRBJ2-2, with D perhaps matching TRBD2 (6 bases). The TCR comes from a woman aged 45-60 years with Graves' ophthalmopathy. Material for sequencing was blood. In DNA, the CDR3 is TGTGCCAGCAGCTTAAGGGCATCGGGAGTACTGAACACCGGGGAGCTGTTTTTT. It specifies CASSLRASGVLNTGELFF.